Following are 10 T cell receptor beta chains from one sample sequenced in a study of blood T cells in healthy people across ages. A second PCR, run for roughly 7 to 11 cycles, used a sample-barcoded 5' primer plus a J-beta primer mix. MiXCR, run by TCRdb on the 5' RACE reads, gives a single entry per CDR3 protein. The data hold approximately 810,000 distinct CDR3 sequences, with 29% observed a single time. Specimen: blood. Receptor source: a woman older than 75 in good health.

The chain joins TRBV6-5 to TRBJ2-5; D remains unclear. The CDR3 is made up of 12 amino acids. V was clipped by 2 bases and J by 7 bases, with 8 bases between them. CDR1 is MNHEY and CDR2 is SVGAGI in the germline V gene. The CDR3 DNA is TGTGCCAGCAGTTACCCTCTTGGGACCCAGTACTTC. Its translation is CASSYPLGTQYF.

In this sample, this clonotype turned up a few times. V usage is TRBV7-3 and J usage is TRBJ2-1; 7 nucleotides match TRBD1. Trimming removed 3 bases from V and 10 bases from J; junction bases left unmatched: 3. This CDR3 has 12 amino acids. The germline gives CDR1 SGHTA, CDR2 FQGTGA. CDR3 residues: CASSFSTGEQFF. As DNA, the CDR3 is TGTGCCAGCAGCTTCTCGACAGGGGAGCAGTTCTTC.

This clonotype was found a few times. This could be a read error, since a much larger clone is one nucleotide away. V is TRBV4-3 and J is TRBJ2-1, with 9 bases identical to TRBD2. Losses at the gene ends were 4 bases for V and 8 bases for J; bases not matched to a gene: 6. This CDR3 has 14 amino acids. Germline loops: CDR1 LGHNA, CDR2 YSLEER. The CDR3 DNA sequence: TGCGCCAGCAGCCGAGGCGGGGGGGGTGATGAGCAGTTCTTC. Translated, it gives CASSRGGGGDEQFF.

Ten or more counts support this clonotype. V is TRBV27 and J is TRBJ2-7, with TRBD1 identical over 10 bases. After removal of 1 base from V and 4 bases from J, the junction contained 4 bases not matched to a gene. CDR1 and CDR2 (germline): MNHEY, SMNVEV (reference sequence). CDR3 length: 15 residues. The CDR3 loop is CASSLFGTGEYEQYF. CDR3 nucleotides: TGTGCCAGCAGTTTATTTGGGACAGGGGAATACGAGCAGTACTTC.

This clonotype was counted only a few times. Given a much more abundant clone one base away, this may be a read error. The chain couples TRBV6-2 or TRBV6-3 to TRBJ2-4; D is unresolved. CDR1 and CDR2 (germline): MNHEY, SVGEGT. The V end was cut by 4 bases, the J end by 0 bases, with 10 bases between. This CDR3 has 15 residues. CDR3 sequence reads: CASSSMLLAKNIQYF. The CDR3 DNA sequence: TGTGCCAGCAGTTCCATGCTCCTAGCCAAAAACATTCAGTACTTC.

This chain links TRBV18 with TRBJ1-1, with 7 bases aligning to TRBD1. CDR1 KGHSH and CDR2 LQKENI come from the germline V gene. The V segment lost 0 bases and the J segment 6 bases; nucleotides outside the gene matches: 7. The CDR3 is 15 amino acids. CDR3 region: CASSPPAGGGPEAFF. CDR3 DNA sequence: TGTGCCAGCTCACCACCGGCAGGGGGTGGGCCTGAAGCTTTCTTT.

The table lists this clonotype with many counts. CDR3 sequence: CASSSRGRSYNEQFF. CDR3 nucleotide sequence: TGTGCCAGCAGCTCAAGGGGGAGGTCCTACAATGAGCAGTTCTTC. The rearrangement uses TRBV6-2 or TRBV6-3 and TRBJ2-1; perhaps D is TRBD1 or TRBD2 (6 bases each). With 6 bases removed from V and 1 base from J, the gap between germline ends came to 13 bases. CDR1 MNHEY and CDR2 SVGEGT come from the germline V gene. The CDR3 sequence is 15 residues long.

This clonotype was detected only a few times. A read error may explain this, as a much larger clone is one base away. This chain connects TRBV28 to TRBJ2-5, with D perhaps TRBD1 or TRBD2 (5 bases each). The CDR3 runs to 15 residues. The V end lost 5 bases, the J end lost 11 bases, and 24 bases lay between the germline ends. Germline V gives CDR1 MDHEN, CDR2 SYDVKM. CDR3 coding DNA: TGTGCCAGCAGTCCGGGGACGGTGGGCCGCAATGAGCAGTACTTC. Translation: CASSPGTVGRNEQYF. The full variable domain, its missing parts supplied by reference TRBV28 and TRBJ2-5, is DVKVTQSSRYLVKRTGEKVFLECVQDMDHENMFWYRQDPGLGLRLIYFSYDVKMKEKGDIPEGYSVSREKKERFSLILESASTNQTSMYLCASSPGTVGRNEQYFGPGTRLLVL.

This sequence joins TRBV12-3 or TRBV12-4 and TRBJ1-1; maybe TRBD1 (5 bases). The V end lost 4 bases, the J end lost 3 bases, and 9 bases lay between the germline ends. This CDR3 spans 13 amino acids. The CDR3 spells CASSSRRDTEAFF. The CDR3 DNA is TGTGCCAGCAGTTCACGCAGGGACACTGAAGCTTTCTTT.

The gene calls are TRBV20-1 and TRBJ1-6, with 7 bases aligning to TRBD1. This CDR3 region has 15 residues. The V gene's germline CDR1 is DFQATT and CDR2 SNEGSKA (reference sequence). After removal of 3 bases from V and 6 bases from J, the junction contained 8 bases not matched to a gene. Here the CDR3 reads CSARPGGTTNSPLHF. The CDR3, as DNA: TGCAGTGCTAGGCCAGGGGGGACCACTAATTCACCCCTCCACTTT.